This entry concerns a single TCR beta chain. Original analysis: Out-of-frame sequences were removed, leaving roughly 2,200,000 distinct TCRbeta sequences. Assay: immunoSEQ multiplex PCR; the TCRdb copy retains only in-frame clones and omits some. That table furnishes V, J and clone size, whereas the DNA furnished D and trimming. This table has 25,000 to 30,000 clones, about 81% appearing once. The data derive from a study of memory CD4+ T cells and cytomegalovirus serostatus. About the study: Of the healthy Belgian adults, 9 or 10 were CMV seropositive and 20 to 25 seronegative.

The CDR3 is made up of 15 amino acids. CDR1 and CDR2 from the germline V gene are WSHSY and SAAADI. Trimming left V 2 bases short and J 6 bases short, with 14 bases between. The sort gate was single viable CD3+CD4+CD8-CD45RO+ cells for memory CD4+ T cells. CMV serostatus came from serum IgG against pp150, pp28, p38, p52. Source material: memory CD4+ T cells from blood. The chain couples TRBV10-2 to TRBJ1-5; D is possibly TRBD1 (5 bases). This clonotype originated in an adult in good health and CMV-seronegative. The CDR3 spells CASSEQGGSSQPQHF. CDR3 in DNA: TGCGCCAGCAGTGAGCAGGGTGGTTCTAGTCAGCCCCAGCATTTT.